This note documents a single T cell receptor beta chain sequence. Original methodology: Estimates of nucleated cell counts were drawn from the amplification of reference gene primers. Sequencing used immunoSEQ multiplex PCR; TCRdb keeps in-frame clones, though not all of them. Clone size and the V and J calls come from that table; the DNA yielded D and trimming. The sample records about 59,000 clones, 80% to 95% being singletons. The data were obtained in a study of blood T cell repertoires in COVID-19. Study details: Whether acute or convalescent, the COVID-19 samples came from the United States, Italy and Spain. T cells, B-cell-depleted T cells, or PBMCs provided the cDNA or gDNA that served as material.

CDR3 length: 13 amino acids. Germline-derived CDR1 and CDR2 are LGHDT and YNNKEL (reference sequence). The junction had 3 bases not matched to a gene; V was cut back by 0 bases and J by 8 bases. This receptor was taken from a man older than 75 with acute or convalescent COVID-19. The material sequenced was peripheral blood. The rearrangement links TRBV3-1 (or the pseudogene TRBV3-2) to TRBJ1-2, with 7 bases identical to TRBD1. CDR3 sequence reads: CASSQETGEGYTF. For the CDR3, the DNA is TGTGCCAGCAGCCAAGAAACAGGGGAAGGCTACACCTTC.